Below, 27 T cell receptor beta chains from the same sample are listed, as sequenced in a study of blood T cells in healthy people across ages. A second PCR, run for about 7 to 11 cycles, used a sample-barcoded 5' primer plus a J-beta primer mix. Each CDR3 protein gets one entry after TCRdb re-called the 5' RACE reads with MiXCR. The table records approximately 900,000 distinct CDR3 sequences, just under 30% of them present only once. The same data also contributed to another study, on T cells of mothers and their children.

Sequenced material: blood. Every receptor here comes from a middle-aged woman in good health.

This chain joins TRBV7-2 and TRBJ1-1, with D hard to call. The CDR3 has 14 amino acids. Trimming took 0 bases from V and 7 from J, leaving 12 bases between them. Germline-derived CDR1 and CDR2 are SGHTA and FQGNSA. The CDR3 sequence is CASSLAQRAVEAFF. CDR3 DNA sequence: TGTGCCAGCAGCTTAGCGCAGCGAGCTGTTGAAGCTTTCTTT.

This clonotype occurred a few times. The V gene is TRBV24-1, the J gene TRBJ2-1; D gene uncertain. The CDR3 runs 14 residues. Trimming took off 3 bases at V and 10 bases at J, with 15 bases between the two ends. Per germline, CDR1 KGHDR and CDR2 SFDVKD. The DNA for the CDR3 is TGTGCCACCAGTGATGCGATTGTGAGAGGAGAGCAGTTCTTC. Translated: CATSDAIVRGEQFF.

The chain joins TRBV6-2 or TRBV6-3 to TRBJ1-4; D may be TRBD1 (6 bases). Trimming cost V 0 bases and J 7 bases, with 12 bases left between them. The CDR3 runs to 15 residues. CDR1 is MNHEY, CDR2 SVGEGT, per germline. The CDR3 loop is CASSYSGGLAEKLFF. The CDR3 nucleotides are TGTGCCAGCAGTTACTCGGGGGGGCTGGCTGAAAAACTGTTTTTT.

At least ten counts were recorded for this clonotype. At one boundary the junction diverges from the germline segment, which might be a read error. The rearrangement joins TRBV7-7 to TRBJ2-5; possible D gene TRBD2, 6 bases. In germline, CDR1 is SSHAT, CDR2 FNYEAQ (reference sequence). The CDR3 totals 14 residues. The CDR3 sequence is CASSLVAGRGTQYF. DNA of the CDR3: TGTGCTAGCAGCTTAGTCGCGGGGCGGGGGACCCAGTACTTC.

The rearrangement uses TRBV20-1 and TRBJ2-1, with TRBD2 identical over 13 bases. The CDR3 contains 16 residues. V gave up 3 bases and J gave up 0 bases; unmatched junction bases: 2. Germline CDR1 reads DFQATT; CDR2 reads SNEGSKA (reference sequence). CDR3 DNA: TGCAGTGCTAGCGGACTAGCGGGGGACTCCTACAATGAGCAGTTCTTC. As protein: CSASGLAGDSYNEQFF.

The table lists this clonotype with a few counts. The chain combines TRBV7-9 with TRBJ2-7; 10 positions match TRBD1. The CDR3 has 16 amino acids. In germline, CDR1 is SEHNR, CDR2 FQNEAQ (reference sequence). V shed 3 bases, J shed 2 bases, and the junction held 7 bases outside the gene matches. This CDR3 reads CASSFTPGQGPYEQYF. The CDR3 DNA follows: TGTGCCAGCAGCTTCACGCCGGGACAGGGGCCCTACGAGCAGTACTTC.

At least ten counts were recorded for this clonotype. This chain joins TRBV5-5 and TRBJ1-2; D not resolved. The CDR3 length is 13 residues. Germline V gene sequence: CDR1 SGHKS, CDR2 YYEKEE (reference sequence). V was pared by 3 bases and J by 7 bases, with 13 bases between. CDR3 nucleotides: TGTGCCAGCAGCTGGGATGGTGTTAGTGGCTACACCTTC. Translated: CASSWDGVSGYTF.

This clonotype was picked up many times. The gene calls are TRBV20-1 and TRBJ2-7, with TRBD1 identical over 10 bases. From germline, CDR1 is DFQATT and CDR2 SNEGSKA (reference sequence). J lost 6 bases, V lost 0 bases, and 8 bases had no gene match. The CDR3 contains 15 residues. CDR3 bases: TGCAGTGCTAGAGACCCCGGGACAGGGGTGGGCGAGCAGTACTTC. Its translation: CSARDPGTGVGEQYF.

This clonotype was counted a few times. The rearrangement uses TRBV28 and TRBJ2-3, with a possible D match to TRBD2 (6 bases). This CDR3 has 14 amino acids. Germline loops: CDR1 MDHEN, CDR2 SYDVKM. Trimming stripped 2 bases from V and 5 bases from J, with 11 bases between. The CDR3: CASSLRRGVDTQYF. In DNA form, the CDR3 reads TGTGCCAGCAGTTTAAGGCGGGGTGTAGATACGCAGTATTTT.

The chain combines TRBV10-3 with TRBJ2-5; 9 bases agree with TRBD2. V trimming: 0 bases; J trimming: 5 bases; junction bases outside the gene matches: 4. Germline V gives CDR1 ENHRY, CDR2 SYGVKD. The CDR3 sequence is 15 residues long. The CDR3 spells CAISESTSGEETQYF. CDR3 coding DNA: TGTGCCATCAGTGAGTCGACTAGCGGAGAGGAGACCCAGTACTTC.

This clonotype was recorded a few times. The rearrangement links TRBV4-3 to TRBJ1-2, with D possibly TRBD1 on 6 matching bases. CDR1 and CDR2 from the germline V gene are LGHNA and YSLEER. This CDR3 is 15 amino acids long. Trimming took off 0 bases at V and 4 bases at J, with 12 bases between the two ends. CDR3 DNA sequence: TGCGCCAGCAGCCAAGATTACAGGGAGGCCTATGGCTACACCTTC. This codes for CASSQDYREAYGYTF.

In its sample, this clonotype was seen a few times. This CDR3 is CASSRGPTRDADTQYF. The CDR3 nucleotides are TGCGCCAGCAGCCGGGGGCCGACTAGAGACGCAGATACGCAGTATTTT. The chain couples TRBV5-1 to TRBJ2-3; D could derive from TRBD1 or TRBD2 (6 bases each). CDR1 and CDR2 from the germline V gene are SGHRS and YFSETQ. The CDR3 sequence is 16 residues long. The V and J ends lost 4 bases and 4 bases respectively, with 19 bases between them.

This clonotype was detected a few times. This chain uses TRBV29-1 with TRBJ1-2, with D maybe TRBD1 (6 bases). The CDR3 extends over 14 amino acids. CDR1 is SQVTM, CDR2 ANQGSEA, per germline. V was shortened by 4 bases and J by 3 bases, with 15 bases between the two germline ends. This CDR3 reads CSVGGGRGDYGYTF. CDR3 bases: TGCAGCGTTGGCGGAGGCAGGGGAGACTATGGCTACACCTTC.

The sample holds many counts of this clonotype. The rearrangement joins TRBV3-1 to TRBJ2-7, with D perhaps assigned TRBD1 or TRBD2 (5 bases each). The CDR3 runs to 12 residues. The V gene's germline CDR1 is LGHDT and CDR2 YNNKEL (reference sequence). Trimming left V 0 bases short and J 12 bases short, with 12 bases between. The CDR3 region has the DNA TGTGCCAGCAGCCAAGACACGGGGCCAACGTACTTC. Protein product: CASSQDTGPTYF.

This clonotype occurred a few times. This chain uses TRBV6-5 with TRBJ2-7, with 12 bases aligning to TRBD2. The J segment lost 4 bases and the V segment lost 7 bases, leaving 11 bases of the junction unmatched. The CDR3 loop spans 16 amino acids. From germline, CDR1 is MNHEY and CDR2 SVGAGI. In DNA, the CDR3 is TGTGCCAGCACCGATAAAAGGACTAGCGGGATTTACGAGCAGTACTTC. Residues: CASTDKRTSGIYEQYF.

As to this clonotype: An end of the junction does not agree with germline; a read error may underlie this. V is TRBV2 and J is TRBJ1-5; TRBD1 agrees at 9 bases. The germline V gene encodes CDR1 SNHLY and CDR2 FYNNEI. The CDR3 totals 15 residues. CDR3 DNA sequence: TGTGCCAGCAGCGGGACAGGGCTAAGCATTCAGCCCCAGCATTTT. Its protein product is CASSGTGLSIQPQHF.

The V and J genes are TRBV20-1 and TRBJ2-1; 7 nucleotides align to TRBD2. Germline CDR1 and CDR2: DFQATT and SNEGSKA (reference sequence). The CDR3 length is 15 residues. The V and J ends lost 4 bases and 5 bases, in that order; junction bases with no gene match: 11. The CDR3 loop is CSATERGVVHNEQFF. CDR3 sequence (DNA): TGCAGTGCTACTGAGCGGGGAGTGGTTCACAATGAGCAGTTCTTC.

V gene TRBV27 combines with J gene TRBJ1-3, with unresolved D. V lost 2 bases and J lost 0, with 8 bases in between. Looked up from germline, CDR1 is MNHEY and CDR2 is SMNVEV (reference sequence). CDR3 size: 15 residues. The CDR3 bases are TGTGCCAGCAGTTTAAGGGAGGGCTCTGGAAACACCATATATTTT. Translated, it gives CASSLREGSGNTIYF.

The rearrangement uses TRBV2 and TRBJ2-3; D may be TRBD1 or TRBD2 (5 bases each). The CDR3 contains 14 residues. Trimming shortened V by 3 bases and J by 1 base, and 8 bases separated the two germline ends. The germline gives CDR1 SNHLY, CDR2 FYNNEI. As DNA, the CDR3 is TGTGCCAGCAGTGATCAGGGACGCACAGATACGCAGTATTTT. Its protein is CASSDQGRTDTQYF.

The rearrangement links TRBV20-1 to TRBJ2-3, with D possibly TRBD2 on 6 matching bases. The CDR3 contains 16 residues. Germline V gene data show CDR1 as DFQATT and CDR2 as SNEGSKA (reference sequence). Trimming stripped 0 bases from V and 2 bases from J, with 15 bases between. This CDR3 is CSAREPLSGPTDTQYF. CDR3 nucleotides: TGCAGTGCTAGAGAGCCCCTAAGCGGGCCCACAGATACGCAGTATTTT.

This clonotype was seen a handful of times. V and J are TRBV9 and TRBJ2-6; TRBD2 aligns across 8 bases. V was pared by 4 bases and J by 5 bases, with 5 bases of the junction left unmatched. This CDR3 spans 15 amino acids. The germline CDR1 and CDR2 sequences are SGDLS and YYNGEE. CDR3 in amino acids: CASSPGGARANVLTF. The CDR3 DNA reads TGTGCCAGCAGCCCGGGGGGGGCTAGGGCCAACGTCCTGACTTTC.

This clonotype appeared many times. This chain connects TRBV5-1 to TRBJ2-7, with D maybe TRBD1 (6 bases). From germline, CDR1 is SGHRS and CDR2 YFSETQ. Between the trimmed V and J ends, which lost 3 bases and 2 bases, there was a span of 15 bases. The CDR3 totals 15 residues. The CDR3 loop is CASSSGRDTTYEQYF. CDR3 coding DNA: TGCGCCAGCAGCTCCGGCCGGGACACGACCTACGAGCAGTACTTC.

This clonotype was seen more than once but under ten times. The CDR3 sequence is CASSLFLRGQGAGEQYF. The CDR3 DNA reads TGTGCCAGCAGCTTATTTCTGCGGGGACAGGGGGCAGGGGAGCAGTACTTC. The V gene is TRBV13, the J gene TRBJ2-7; TRBD1 matches at 12 bases. Per germline, CDR1 PRHDT and CDR2 FYEKMQ (reference sequence). CDR3 size: 17 residues. The ends lost 2 bases at V and 7 bases at J; junction bases unmatched: 12.

This clonotype came up once. This sequence joins TRBV6-2 or TRBV6-3 and TRBJ2-5, with 9 bases fitting TRBD1. The J call may be mistaken, given a closer DNA end match to TRBJ2-7. Germline V gene data show CDR1 as MNHEY and CDR2 as SVGEGT. The CDR3 has 15 amino acids. The CDR3 DNA sequence: TGTGCCAGCAGCCAGGGACAGGGCGTTTTTTGCGAGCAGTACTTC. It is translated as CASSQGQGVFCEQYF.

This rearrangement joins TRBV2 to TRBJ2-7, with 10 bases identical to TRBD1. The germline gives CDR1 SNHLY, CDR2 FYNNEI. J was trimmed by 4 bases and V by 7 bases; bases with no gene match: 13. This CDR3 region has 16 residues. CDR3 sequence reads: CASTLSLGQGTYEQYF. For the CDR3, the DNA is TGTGCCAGCACCCTGAGCCTGGGACAGGGGACGTACGAGCAGTACTTC. Full variable domain (remainder filled in from reference TRBV2 and TRBJ2-7): EPEVTQTPSHQVTQMGQEVILRCVPISNHLYFYWYRQILGQKVEFLVSFYNNEISEKSEIFDDQFSVERPDGSNFTLKIRSTKLEDSAMYFCASTLSLGQGTYEQYFGPGTRLTVT.

The gene calls are TRBV5-6 and TRBJ2-7; TRBD2 matches at 13 bases. V lost 4 bases, J lost 2 bases, and 3 bases stayed unmatched. Germline loops: CDR1 SGHDT, CDR2 YYEEEE. The CDR3 is 15 residues long. The chain's CDR3 is CASSALAGGPYEQYF. The DNA of the CDR3 is TGTGCCAGCAGCGCACTAGCGGGGGGGCCCTACGAGCAGTACTTC.

For this clonotype: One junction end does not reproduce the germline sequence, and a read error may be involved. Written as DNA, the CDR3 is TGTGCCAGCAGCAACCGGGACACATTTCACTTC. The encoded protein is CASSNRDTFHF. J is TRBJ2-7 and V is TRBV7-9; tentatively, D is TRBD1 (6 bases). Germline V gene lookup returns CDR1 SEHNR and CDR2 FQNEAQ (reference sequence). CDR3 length: 11 residues.